This T cell receptor beta chain was profiled in a study of blood T cell repertoires in COVID-19 (dated by TCRdb to 2020 to 2021). With respect to the entire study: Samples covering the acute and convalescent phases of COVID-19 were provided by collaborators in the United States, Italy and Spain. The samples were drawn from two sources: the first 160 participants of the ongoing ImmuneRACE study, and 1,200 or so subjects contributed by 6 global collaborators. Where HLA class I and class II types were available, the types were taken from metadata supplied by the sample provider, not from assay-based typing. Nearly every sample came with metadata listing a de-identified subject ID, COVID-19 status, age in years and sex. Subjects who had been exposed to COVID-19, were actively infected with it, or had recovered from it provided the deeply sampled blood TCRbeta repertoires that made up the dataset. The repertoires were released in a freely available public database meant as a resource for research on the immune response to SARS-CoV-2. The material from the prospective study consisted of cDNA or gDNA derived from T cells, B-cell-depleted T cells, or PBMCs.

On this clone itself: The antigen it recognizes is unknown. Nothing much larger sits one base from this clone, and base qualities are not available.

Summary of the overall study and its limitations: The quantity of clinical and demographic metadata differed by source and by participant and was supplied without curation.

TCRbeta CDR3 regions were amplified from genomic DNA using the immunoSEQ Assay, a bias-controlled multiplex PCR. The original pipeline was this. The number of nucleated cells in each sample was estimated by amplification of reference gene primers within the assay. Sequence reads were collapsed and filtered to measure the absolute abundance of every unique TCRbeta CDR3 rearrangement. For each sample, productive Simpson clonality was calculated by taking the square root of Simpson's diversity index across productive rearrangements. In its TCRdb copy, this immuneACCESS table keeps in-frame sequences only and misses some clones. Where compared with another copy, unresolved V genes explain less than half of these, and the others have no known cause. V and J calls and clone size are given by that table; D and trimming were obtained from the DNA. The sample table contains about 160,000 clones; only one count was recorded for about four fifths of them. The top ten constitute over 11% of the sample.

The collaborating institutions used their own protocols to collect whole blood in K2EDTA tubes. For TCRbeta analysis, collaborator samples were shipped as frozen whole blood, as isolated PBMCs, or as DNA extracted from either sample type. The CDR3 starts with the cysteine, ends with the phenylalanine, and has 15 residues. Of the read, only the CDR3 DNA is kept; its 45 bases are in frame from base 1. Taken from the germline V gene (reference sequence), the CDR1 and CDR2 loops are LNHDA and SQIVND. Unmatched junction bases come to 7, with V trimmed by 3 bases and J by 6 bases. Rearrangement joined TRBV19 to TRBJ2-1; 8 bases in the junction line up with TRBD2. The origin of this receptor is an elderly woman with acute or convalescent COVID-19. Source material: peripheral blood. The sequenced DNA: TGTGCCAGTAGTATTTTTAGCGGGGCTGGCAATGAGCAGTTCTTC. The encoded protein is CASSIFSGAGNEQFF.